This T cell receptor beta chain was observed in a study of T cell clonality in common variable immunodeficiency. CVID and control samples used equivalent genomic DNA input. Generated by immunoSEQ multiplex PCR, the TCRdb table keeps only in-frame clones and is missing some. The sample holds roughly 57,000 clones, and no clone turns up only once. Donors gave roughly 5 to 8 ml heparinized peripheral whole blood. Germline V gives CDR1 SGHDT, CDR2 YYEEEE. V lost 4 bases and J lost 4; bases outside the gene matches: 2. This CDR3 has 15 residues. This clone has at least ten counts. The CDR3 end falls 3 residues outside the read, so it is completed with the germline J gene.

Sequenced sample: peripheral blood mononuclear cells. The chain joins TRBV5-6 to TRBJ1-6; 10 nucleotides align to TRBD1. This TCR came from a person aged 18 to 75 in good health. The CDR3 sequence: CASSQGQGYNSPLHF. CDR3 DNA (partial): TGTGCCAGCAGCCAGGGACAGGGGTATAATTCACCC.